This T cell receptor (beta chain) appears in the sequencing data of a study of shared clonotypes between healthy human individuals (dated by TCRdb to the early 2020s). Study-wide context: Two women and a few men aged 18 to 49 years were included in the cohort. Leukapheresis yielded between about 0.94 and 10 billion PBMCs per donor. Libraries were prepared and TCR repertoires were sequenced by different laboratories using diverse techniques, in order to increase sequencing depth and limit assay-specific biases. To estimate repertoire size and how much clonotype sharing occurs between individuals, the study deeply sequenced the blood TCR repertoires of about five healthy adults. General study outcomes and caveats: Sampling was restricted to blood, and TCR repertoires in tissue are likely to differ from TCR repertoires in blood. Pairwise subsampling indicated that sequencing depth was expected to affect the degree of clonotype sharing among donors. The genetic and exposure-history diversity represented was limited by the small number of donors.

Donors were healthy HIV-negative adults with no recently reported acute infections or vaccinations. Every donor was a Caucasian adult residing in Nashville, Tennessee, USA. In the unsorted samples, roughly 90 million PBMCs were counted, and genomic DNA was extracted using the QIAamp DNA Blood Mini kit. Blood was obtained by leukapheresis, after which PBMCs were separated by Ficoll-Histopaque density gradient centrifugation and cryopreserved in liquid nitrogen vapor phase. Using the deep immunoSEQ assay, TCR CDR3 regions were amplified from genomic DNA by multiplex PCR. Extracted genomic DNA from each cell subset was distributed evenly across all wells of several immunoSEQ 96-well plates, and each plate was treated as a replicate. For unsorted PBMC, 300 ng of genomic DNA, equivalent to around 30,000 T cell genomes, went into each replicate PCR. Ten immunoSEQ deep assay plates were used to sequence unsorted PBMC genomic DNA. The purified libraries were quantified using a Qubit 3.0 fluorometer, sized with a Bioanalyzer 2100, and then quantified again using the KAPA Library Quantification kit. Each immunoSEQ 96-well plate was sequenced on its own single-read 150-cycle Illumina NextSeq 550 flow cell. The original methods were these. Because the immunoSEQ output included only junctional sequences and no quality scores, the filtering could not be the same as the filtering used for full-length reads. To assign V/J genes and CDR3, sequences were annotated against IMGT germline references using PyIR, a Python wrapper for IgBLAST v1.9. Reads were removed for weak V/J assignments (E-value above 1e-6), missing CDR3, stop codons, out-of-frame junctions, or ambiguous translated residues. V3J clonotypes were defined as sequences sharing the same inferred V gene, J gene, and CDR3 amino acid sequence. Percentage overlap between repertoires was computed as shared unique clonotypes divided by the size of the smaller repertoire. Richness of each repertoire was evaluated using RTK rarefaction, the Chao1 estimator, and Recon v2.1 estimates of unobserved clonotypes. TCRdb stores this immuneACCESS table with in-frame sequences only. Part of the clones is absent; in the studies checked, under half of the shortfall reflects unresolved V genes, and no reason is known for the rest. The V and J calls and clone size come from that table; D and trimming were worked out from the DNA. The sample profile shows about 470,000 clones; about 76% of them were found once. The top ten clonotypes cover around 14% of the sample.

Details on this clone: Its antigen is not yet known. The sample holds no much larger clone one base away, and base qualities are not on file. Additional DNA sequences in this sample encode the identical CDR3.

The CDR1 and CDR2 encoded by the germline V gene are SGHTA and FQGNSA. The CDR3 measures 13 amino acids from cysteine to phenylalanine. Here the CDR3 DNA is all that survives: 39 bases in frame from base 1. V is cut by 1 base and J by 3 bases, and the space between the germline ends is 6 bases. The receptor's source is a woman in her forties in good health. Some clones in this sample may be carry-over from other donors' samples. The sequenced sample was PBMCs. The receptor chain draws on TRBV7-2 and TRBJ1-2, with TRBD1 as a weak D call on 5 bases. The nucleotide sequence reads as follows: TGTGCCAGCAGCTTAGGCAGGGACTATGGCTACACCTTC. This yields the protein CASSLGRDYGYTF. Full variable domain (CDR3 extended with the reference TRBV7-2 and TRBJ1-2 proteins): GAGVSQSPSNKVTEKGKDVELRCDPISGHTALYWYRQSLGQGLEFLIYFQGNSAPDKSGLPSDRFSAERTGGSVSTLTIQRTQQEDSAVYLCASSLGRDYGYTFGSGTRLTVV.